This T cell receptor beta chain was sequenced in a study of vaccination and CD4 T cells after COVID-19. Study background: There were two doses of either BNT162b2 or mRNA-1273 vaccine given to participants. Overlapping spike peptides of SARS-CoV-2, HCoV-NL63, HCoV-OC43 and HCoV-229E stimulated the cells.

Germline lookup yields CDR1 MNHEY and CDR2 SVGEGT. This CDR3 spans 19 amino acids. V shed 7 bases and J shed 4 bases, with 31 bases lying between them. Study results and caveats: Convalescent patients displayed spike mono-reactivity in 304 of 307 vaccine-specific clones.

The sample holds a few counts of this clonotype. The antigen is unknown. Cultured CD4+ T cell DNA was sequenced using the Oncomine TCR Beta short-read assay. From the PCR reads, TCRdb called clonotypes with MiXCR, one entry per CDR3 protein. This table has around 13,000 distinct CDR3 sequences, around a quarter appearing once. The treatment is: approximately 9-day PBMC culture with coronavirus spike peptide pools or control peptides (ViraFEST assay). ViraFEST relied on peptide pools to expand antigen-specific T cells; the TCRs were sequenced afterward. The rearrangement joins TRBV6-2 or TRBV6-3 to TRBJ1-1; weak D call: TRBD1 (6 bases). The sequenced material came from CD4+ T cells from blood, cultured in vitro. The source of this sequence is a human donor who had recovered from COVID-19. In DNA, the CDR3 is TGTGCCAGCAATACCCTCTGGGGGGCCGGCGATAAGTCAGGCACTGAAGCTTTCTTT. Its translation: CASNTLWGAGDKSGTEAFF.